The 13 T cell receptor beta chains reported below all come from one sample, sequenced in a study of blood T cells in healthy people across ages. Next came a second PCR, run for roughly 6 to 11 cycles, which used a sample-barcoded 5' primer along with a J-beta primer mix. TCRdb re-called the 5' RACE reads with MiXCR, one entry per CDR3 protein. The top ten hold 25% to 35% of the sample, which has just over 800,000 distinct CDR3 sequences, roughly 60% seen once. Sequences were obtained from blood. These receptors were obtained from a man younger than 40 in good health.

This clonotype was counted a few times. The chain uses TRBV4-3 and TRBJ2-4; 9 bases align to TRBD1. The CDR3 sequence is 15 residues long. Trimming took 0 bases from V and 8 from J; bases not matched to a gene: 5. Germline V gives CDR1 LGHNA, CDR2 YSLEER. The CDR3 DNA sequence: TGCGCCAGCAGCCAAGATTGGGGACAGGGATACATTCAGTACTTC. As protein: CASSQDWGQGYIQYF.

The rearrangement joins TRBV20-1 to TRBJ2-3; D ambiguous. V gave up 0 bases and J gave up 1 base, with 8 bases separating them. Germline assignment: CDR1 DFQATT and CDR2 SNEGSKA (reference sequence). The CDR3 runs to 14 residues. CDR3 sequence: CSARESVGTDTQYF. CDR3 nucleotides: TGCAGTGCTAGAGAGTCAGTGGGCACAGATACGCAGTATTTT.

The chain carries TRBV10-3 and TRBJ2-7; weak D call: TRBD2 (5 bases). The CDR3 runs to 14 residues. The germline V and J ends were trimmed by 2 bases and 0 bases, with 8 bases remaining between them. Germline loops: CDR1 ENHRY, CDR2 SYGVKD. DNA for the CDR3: TGTGCCATCAGTGAGGCCGGGAACTCCTACGAGCAGTACTTC. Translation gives CAISEAGNSYEQYF.

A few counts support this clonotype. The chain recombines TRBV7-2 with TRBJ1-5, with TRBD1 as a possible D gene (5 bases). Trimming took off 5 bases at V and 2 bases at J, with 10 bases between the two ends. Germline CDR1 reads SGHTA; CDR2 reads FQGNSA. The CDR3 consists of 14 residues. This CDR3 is CASSDRGGNQPQHF. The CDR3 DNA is TGTGCCAGCAGCGACCGGGGGGGCAATCAGCCCCAGCATTTT.

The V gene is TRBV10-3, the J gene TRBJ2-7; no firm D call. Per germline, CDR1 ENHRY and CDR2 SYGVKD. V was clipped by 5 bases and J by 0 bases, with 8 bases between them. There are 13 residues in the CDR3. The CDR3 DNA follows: TGTGCCATCAGTCCGCAGGTCTCCTACGAGCAGTACTTC. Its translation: CAISPQVSYEQYF.

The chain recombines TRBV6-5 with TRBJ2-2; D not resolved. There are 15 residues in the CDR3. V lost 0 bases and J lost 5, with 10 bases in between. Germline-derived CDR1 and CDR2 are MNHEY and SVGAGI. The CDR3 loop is CASSYSTGRTGELFF. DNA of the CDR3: TGTGCCAGCAGTTACTCGACTGGACGGACCGGGGAGCTGTTTTTT.

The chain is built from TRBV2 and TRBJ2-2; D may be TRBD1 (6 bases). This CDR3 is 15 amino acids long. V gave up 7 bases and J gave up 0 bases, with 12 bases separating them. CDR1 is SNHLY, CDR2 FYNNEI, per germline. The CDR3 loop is CASKSPGANTGELFF. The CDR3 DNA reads TGTGCCAGCAAGTCGCCAGGGGCGAACACCGGGGAGCTGTTTTTT.

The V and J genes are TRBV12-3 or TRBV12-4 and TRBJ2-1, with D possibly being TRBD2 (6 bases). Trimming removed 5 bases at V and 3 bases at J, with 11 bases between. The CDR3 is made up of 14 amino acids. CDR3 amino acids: CASSPGTFYNEQFF. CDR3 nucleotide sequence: TGTGCCAGCAGTCCCGGGACTTTCTACAATGAGCAGTTCTTC.

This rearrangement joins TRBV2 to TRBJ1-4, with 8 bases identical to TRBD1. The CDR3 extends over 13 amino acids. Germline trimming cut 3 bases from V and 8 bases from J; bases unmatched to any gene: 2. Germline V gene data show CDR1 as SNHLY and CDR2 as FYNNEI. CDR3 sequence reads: CASSETGVEKLFF. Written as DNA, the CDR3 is TGTGCCAGCAGTGAGACAGGGGTCGAAAAACTGTTTTTT.

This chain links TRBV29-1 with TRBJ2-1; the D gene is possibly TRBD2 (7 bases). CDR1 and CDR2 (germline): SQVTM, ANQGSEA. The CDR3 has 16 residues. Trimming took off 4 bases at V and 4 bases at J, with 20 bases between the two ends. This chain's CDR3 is CSVVKWGGPSYNEQFF. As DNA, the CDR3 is TGCAGCGTTGTGAAGTGGGGGGGCCCGTCGTACAATGAGCAGTTCTTC.

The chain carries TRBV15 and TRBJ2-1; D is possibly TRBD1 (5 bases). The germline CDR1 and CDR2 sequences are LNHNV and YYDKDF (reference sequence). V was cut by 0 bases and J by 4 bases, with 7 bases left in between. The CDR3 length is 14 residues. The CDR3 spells CATSRDYRYNEQFF. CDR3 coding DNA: TGTGCCACCAGCAGAGATTACAGGTACAATGAGCAGTTCTTC.

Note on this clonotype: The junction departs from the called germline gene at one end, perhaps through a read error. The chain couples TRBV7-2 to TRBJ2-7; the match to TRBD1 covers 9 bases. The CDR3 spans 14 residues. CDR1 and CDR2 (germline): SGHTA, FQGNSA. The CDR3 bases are TGTGCCAGCAGCATAGCCGGGACAGGGTTCGAGCAGTACTTC. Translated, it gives CASSIAGTGFEQYF.

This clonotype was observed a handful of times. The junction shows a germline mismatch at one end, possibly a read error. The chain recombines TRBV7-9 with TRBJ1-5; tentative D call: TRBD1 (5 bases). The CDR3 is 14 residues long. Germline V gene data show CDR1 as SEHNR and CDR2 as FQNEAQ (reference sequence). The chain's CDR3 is CASSLAGSNQPQHF. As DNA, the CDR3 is TGTGCCAGCAGTTTAGCAGGGAGCAATCAGCCCCAGCATTTT.